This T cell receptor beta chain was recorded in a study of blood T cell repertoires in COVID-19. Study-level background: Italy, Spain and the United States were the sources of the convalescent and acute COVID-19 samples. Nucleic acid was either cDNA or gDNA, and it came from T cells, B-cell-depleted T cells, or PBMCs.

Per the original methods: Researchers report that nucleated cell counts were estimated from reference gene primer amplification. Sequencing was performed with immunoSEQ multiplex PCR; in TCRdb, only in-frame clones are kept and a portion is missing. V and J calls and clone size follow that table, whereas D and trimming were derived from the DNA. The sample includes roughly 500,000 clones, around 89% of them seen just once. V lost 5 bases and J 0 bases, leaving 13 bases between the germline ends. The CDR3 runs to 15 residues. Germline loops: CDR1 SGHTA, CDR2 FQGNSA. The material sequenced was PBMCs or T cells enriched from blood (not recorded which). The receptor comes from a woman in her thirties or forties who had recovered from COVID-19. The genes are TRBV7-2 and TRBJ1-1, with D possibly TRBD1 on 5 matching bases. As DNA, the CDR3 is TGTGCCAGCAGCACACAGGAAGGAATGAACACTGAAGCTTTCTTT. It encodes CASSTQEGMNTEAFF.